This entry features one T cell receptor (beta chain) sequence. This CDR3 is built from 13 residues. V dropped 0 bases and J dropped 1 base, with 5 bases sitting between them. Germline V gene data show CDR1 as SGHRS and CDR2 as YFSETQ. The assay, immunoSEQ v3.0, was run at survey level. Clones were sequenced by immunoSEQ multiplex PCR, and TCRdb holds only the in-frame ones, with some missing. The table includes about 20,000 clones, around 81% detected once. This record belongs to a study of long-term antiretroviral therapy in people with HIV. V is TRBV5-1 and J is TRBJ2-7; no reliable D call. The material sequenced was unsorted PBMCs, taken 2.9 years after starting antiretroviral therapy. The clonotype was recovered from a woman aged 30 to 39 with HIV. The CDR3 bases are TGCGCCAGCAGCTTGGTAGGTTCCTACGAGCAGTACTTC. It codes for CASSLVGSYEQYF.